The 25 T cell receptor beta chains reported below all come from one sample, sequenced in a study of control samples from healthy donors and cancer patients. Sequenced by immunoSEQ multiplex PCR; TCRdb stores in-frame clones only, minus some. The table has about 120,000 clones, 75% to 95% seen once. Sequencing was done on a sample of blood. These receptors all stem from a middle-aged man in good health.

The chain employs TRBV4-2 and TRBJ1-2; 8 nucleotides align to TRBD1. Per the germline V gene, CDR1 is LGHNA and CDR2 is YNFKEQ. V trimming: 4 bases; J trimming: 3 bases; junction bases outside the gene matches: 13. The CDR3 is 17 residues long. CDR3 sequence reads: CASSLHGGQGADYGYTF. The CDR3 DNA follows: TGTGCCAGCAGCCTTCACGGAGGGCAGGGGGCGGACTATGGCTACACCTTC.

The chain links TRBV6-5 to TRBJ2-7; D unresolved. CDR1 is MNHEY, CDR2 SVGAGI, per germline. Trimming left V 6 bases short and J 0 bases short, with 12 bases between. The CDR3 is 14 residues long. CDR3 amino acids: CASSRYRASYEQYF. CDR3 in DNA: TGTGCCAGCAGCCGTTACCGGGCCTCCTACGAGCAGTACTTC.

The chain combines TRBV6-5 with TRBJ2-6, with no clear D. The CDR3 loop spans 14 amino acids. The germline V gene has CDR1 MNHEY and CDR2 SVGAGI. The V end lost 8 bases, the J end lost 2 bases, and 10 bases lay between the germline ends. The DNA of the CDR3 is TGTGCCAGCGGGCCTACGGCTGGGGCCAACGTCCTGACTTTC. The encoded protein is CASGPTAGANVLTF.

The V and J genes are TRBV27 and TRBJ2-7; tentatively, D is TRBD2 (5 bases). Germline CDR1 is MNHEY and CDR2 is SMNVEV (reference sequence). V was pared by 9 bases and J by 2 bases, with 11 bases between. This CDR3 contains 12 residues. CDR3 in amino acids: CARRSGPYEQYF. The CDR3 coding sequence is TGTGCCAGGCGGAGCGGCCCCTACGAGCAGTACTTC.

The chain has TRBV11-2 and TRBJ2-5, with a weak D call TRBD2 (6 bases). Trimming stripped 6 bases from V and 3 bases from J, with 20 bases between. Germline CDR1 reads SGHAT; CDR2 reads FQNNGV. CDR3 length equals 16 residues. The CDR3 DNA sequence: TGTGCCAGCAGTCCCGGGCGGAGGGTGGTGGAAGAGACCCAGTACTTC. Translation: CASSPGRRVVEETQYF.

The chain carries TRBV7-2 and TRBJ2-7; TRBD2 might be the D (5 bases). V shed 5 bases and J shed 3 bases, with 14 bases lying between them. In germline, CDR1 is SGHTA, CDR2 FQGNSA. CDR3 length equals 14 residues. The CDR3 region is CASSPSRASYEQYF. CDR3 sequence (DNA): TGTGCCAGCAGCCCCTCGCGGGCTAGCTACGAGCAGTACTTC.

The gene calls are TRBV6-2 or TRBV6-3 and TRBJ2-5; 7 bases match TRBD2. V lost 4 bases to trimming and J lost 4 bases; unmatched junction nucleotides: 3. CDR3 length equals 13 residues. CDR1 and CDR2 (germline): MNHEY, SVGEGT. CDR3 sequence (DNA): TGTGCCAGCAGTTGGACTAGACGAGAGACCCAGTACTTC. Its protein is CASSWTRRETQYF.

This clone was seen only once. The chain couples TRBV6-2 or TRBV6-3 to TRBJ1-2, with D unclear. The germline gives CDR1 MNHEY, CDR2 SVGEGT. CDR3 length: 14 residues. V lost 2 bases and J lost 8, with 15 bases in between. As DNA, the CDR3 is TGTGCCAGCAGTTACACTCGGGAAGGAGGCGGCTACACCTTC. It encodes CASSYTREGGGYTF.

This clone has only a few counts. The V and J genes are TRBV4-1 and TRBJ1-5; D gene unclear. Germline lookup yields CDR1 MGHRA and CDR2 YSYEKL. V was shortened by 0 bases and J by 5 bases, with 5 bases between the two germline ends. The CDR3 length is 13 residues. The CDR3 loop is CASSQDLDQPQHF. For the CDR3, the DNA is TGCGCCAGCAGCCAAGATTTGGATCAGCCCCAGCATTTT.

The V call is TRBV3-1 (or the pseudogene TRBV3-2), the J call TRBJ1-4; D is undetermined. Germline values: CDR1 LGHDT, CDR2 YNNKEL (reference sequence). This CDR3 has 14 residues. With 2 bases removed from V and 8 bases from J, the gap between germline ends came to 12 bases. CDR3 coding DNA: TGTGCCAGCAGCCAATCGGCAGGAGGGGAAAAACTGTTTTTT. It codes for CASSQSAGGEKLFF.

The chain joins TRBV6-5 to TRBJ1-2, with TRBD1 matching 7 bases. The germline gives CDR1 MNHEY, CDR2 SVGAGI. V was pared by 6 bases and J by 1 base, with 5 bases of the junction left unmatched. This CDR3 comprises 14 residues. CDR3 DNA: TGTGCCAGCAGCAGGGGGTATGGTAACTATGGCTACACCTTC. Translated: CASSRGYGNYGYTF.

This clone was seen only once. V usage is TRBV10-1 and J usage is TRBJ2-7; no definite D call. The ends were cut back, 3 bases at V and 2 bases at J, with 5 bases in the middle. CDR1 WNHNN and CDR2 SYGVQD come from the germline V gene (reference sequence). The CDR3 contains 12 residues. This CDR3 is CASSDAPYEQYF. Here the CDR3 DNA reads TGCGCCAGCAGTGATGCCCCCTACGAGCAGTACTTC.

The V gene is TRBV6-5, the J gene TRBJ2-2; maybe TRBD1 (6 bases). The CDR3 totals 15 residues. The V end lost 3 bases, the J end lost 1 base, and 9 bases lay between the germline ends. Germline-derived CDR1 and CDR2 are MNHEY and SVGAGI. This CDR3 is CASSYSQGNTGELFF. In DNA form, the CDR3 reads TGTGCCAGCAGTTATTCACAGGGGAACACCGGGGAGCTGTTTTTT.

Points on this clone: This specimen includes other DNA sequences encoding the same CDR3. This chain joins TRBV5-1 and TRBJ2-6; TRBD2 might be the D (5 bases). The ends were cut back, 2 bases at V and 0 bases at J, with 9 bases in the middle. Per the germline V gene, CDR1 is SGHRS and CDR2 is YFSETQ. The CDR3 covers 16 residues. The CDR3 sequence: CASSFGGPSGANVLTF. The CDR3 DNA reads TGCGCCAGCAGCTTCGGAGGCCCCTCTGGGGCCAACGTCCTGACTTTC.

The V call is TRBV18, the J call TRBJ2-6, with TRBD2 matching over 12 bases. This CDR3 has 19 residues. Germline CDR1 and CDR2: KGHSH and LQKENI. V lost 0 bases and J lost 1; bases outside the gene matches: 4. CDR3 DNA sequence: TGTGCCAGCTCACCACCGGGACTAGCGGGCCCTTCTGGGGCCAACGTCCTGACTTTC. Translated, it gives CASSPPGLAGPSGANVLTF.

The V call is TRBV18, the J call TRBJ2-3, with 8 bases matching TRBD1. V gave up 2 bases and J gave up 4 bases; unmatched junction bases: 2. Germline V gene lookup returns CDR1 KGHSH and CDR2 LQKENI. CDR3 length equals 14 residues. The CDR3 loop reads CASSPAGGADTQYF. The CDR3 DNA sequence: TGTGCCAGCTCACCAGCAGGGGGCGCAGATACGCAGTATTTT.

The rearrangement uses TRBV12-5 and TRBJ2-1; 9 bases line up with TRBD2. In germline, CDR1 is LGHNT, CDR2 FRNRAP. This CDR3 is built from 18 residues. V was pared by 4 bases and J by 0 bases, with 10 bases of the junction left unmatched. In DNA form, the CDR3 reads TGTGCTAGTGGTTCTGATAGCGGGGGAAGAAACTCCTACAATGAGCAGTTCTTC. This gives the protein CASGSDSGGRNSYNEQFF.

This chain links TRBV28 with TRBJ1-5; the D gene is possibly TRBD1 (5 bases). Trimming took 3 bases from V and 0 from J, leaving 15 bases between them. CDR3 length: 17 amino acids. The germline V gene encodes CDR1 MDHEN and CDR2 SYDVKM. CDR3 loop: CASSFALQEFSNQPQHF. The CDR3, as DNA: TGTGCCAGCAGTTTTGCCCTACAGGAATTTAGCAATCAGCCCCAGCATTTT.

The J gene is TRBJ2-7, the V gene TRBV5-1; 11 positions match TRBD1. This CDR3 has 16 amino acids. Germline CDR1 is SGHRS and CDR2 is YFSETQ. V lost 4 bases and J lost 3; bases outside the gene matches: 9. Written as DNA, the CDR3 is TGCGCCAGCAGCCTGGGAGGGACAGGGGGAGGCTACGAGCAGTACTTC. Its protein is CASSLGGTGGGYEQYF.

The V and J genes are TRBV14 and TRBJ2-3; 7 bases are a match to TRBD1. The CDR3 sequence is 17 residues long. Germline V gene data show CDR1 as SGHDN and CDR2 as FVKESK. The V segment lost 0 bases and the J segment 0 bases; nucleotides outside the gene matches: 6. The CDR3 DNA reads as TGTGCCAGCAGCCAAGATATCGGACAGGTCAGCACAGATACGCAGTATTTT. It specifies CASSQDIGQVSTDTQYF.

In this sample, this clone turned up once. The rearrangement uses TRBV5-4 and TRBJ2-3; D tentatively reads TRBD1 or TRBD2 (5 bases each). V lost 4 bases to trimming and J lost 1 base, with 22 bases between them. The CDR3 loop spans 18 amino acids. Germline V gives CDR1 SGHNT, CDR2 YYREEE (reference sequence). The CDR3 protein is CASSPGPPPGPGTDTQYF. As DNA, the CDR3 is TGTGCCAGCAGCCCTGGCCCTCCGCCGGGACCAGGCACAGATACGCAGTATTTT.

The chain recombines TRBV27 with TRBJ1-2, with 7 bases fitting TRBD1. V was clipped by 5 bases and J by 3 bases; unmatched bases: 9. CDR3 length: 15 residues. From germline, CDR1 is MNHEY and CDR2 SMNVEV (reference sequence). The CDR3 DNA follows: TGTGCCAGCAGTCCAGCAGGGGGGGATTACTATGGCTACACCTTC. This translates into CASSPAGGDYYGYTF.

The chain carries TRBV6-5 and TRBJ2-5; TRBD2 is a possible D gene (5 bases). The CDR3 totals 12 residues. Deletions cut 8 bases from V and 0 bases from J, with 7 bases between. CDR1 MNHEY and CDR2 SVGAGI come from the germline V gene. CDR3 in amino acids: CASRSDQETQYF. Written as DNA, the CDR3 is TGTGCCAGCCGTAGCGACCAAGAGACCCAGTACTTC.

This chain links TRBV11-2 with TRBJ2-5; TRBD2 aligns across 8 bases. J lost 4 bases, V lost 3 bases, and 13 bases had no gene match. The CDR3 extends over 17 amino acids. Germline CDR1 reads SGHAT; CDR2 reads FQNNGV. The CDR3 loop reads CASSFWPRSGGVETQYF. DNA for the CDR3: TGTGCCAGCAGCTTTTGGCCCAGAAGCGGGGGTGTAGAGACCCAGTACTTC.

The chain has TRBV2 and TRBJ1-1; D is undetermined. The CDR3 has 17 amino acids. Per the germline V gene, CDR1 is SNHLY and CDR2 is FYNNEI. V was pared by 2 bases and J by 1 base, with 17 bases between. The CDR3 reads CASSEFSPIRPNTEAFF. DNA of the CDR3: TGTGCCAGCAGTGAATTTTCCCCGATCAGACCGAACACTGAAGCTTTCTTT.